One sample yielded the 19 T cell receptor beta chains listed below, sequenced in a study of sequential checkpoint blockade in melanoma. Method: immunoSEQ multiplex PCR; TCRdb's copy keeps in-frame clones and lacks some. This repertoire shows tens of thousands of clones, roughly 89% found once; its top ten account for around 15%. The treatment was: randomized to nivolumab then ipilimumab (arm A) or the reverse (arm B). The sample here was CD8+ T cells sorted from blood (inferred from file names), taken from a patient given nivolumab and ipilimumab in sequence. These receptors originate from a human donor with melanoma.

The chain uses TRBV2 and TRBJ2-1, with 8 bases identical to TRBD1. Germline assignment: CDR1 SNHLY and CDR2 FYNNEI. Unmatched junction bases numbered 6, after V lost 10 bases and J lost 4 bases. The CDR3 is 13 residues long. CDR3 sequence (DNA): TGTGCCACCCGGACAGGGACTTACAATGAGCAGTTCTTC. It yields the protein CATRTGTYNEQFF.

The CDR3: CASSLEGQGSYEQYF. In DNA, the CDR3 is TGTGCCAGCAGCCTGGAGGGACAGGGCTCCTACGAGCAGTACTTC. This chain uses TRBV5-6 with TRBJ2-7; 9 bases are a match to TRBD1. With V trimmed by 4 bases and J by 0 bases, 5 bases remained unmatched. There are 15 residues in the CDR3. CDR1 is SGHDT and CDR2 is YYEEEE in the germline V gene.

Comment on this clone: The germline gene is not matched at one end of the junction; a read error may be the cause. The chain has TRBV28 and TRBJ2-7; D gene ambiguous. This CDR3 is built from 11 residues. Germline V gene data show CDR1 as MDHEN and CDR2 as SYDVKM. CDR3 nucleotide sequence: TGTGCCAGCAGTTTCTCCGACGAGCAGTACTTC. It yields the protein CASSFSDEQYF.

This chain connects TRBV19 to TRBJ2-5; 10 nucleotides match TRBD2. The DNA end lines up better with TRBJ2-7; the J call may be wrong. This CDR3 contains 15 residues. Per germline, CDR1 LNHDA and CDR2 SQIVND (reference sequence). This CDR3 reads CASSIMASGSYEQYF. In nucleotides, the CDR3 is TGTGCCAGTAGTATTATGGCTAGCGGGAGCTACGAGCAGTACTTC.

This chain uses TRBV19 with TRBJ2-2; D perhaps matches TRBD2 (5 bases). Germline V gives CDR1 LNHDA, CDR2 SQIVND (reference sequence). The CDR3 extends over 14 amino acids. V shed 9 bases and J shed 6 bases, with 17 bases lying between them. CDR3 residues: CASKGGSGSGELFF. The DNA for the CDR3 is TGTGCCAGCAAGGGTGGGAGTGGGTCCGGGGAGCTGTTTTTT.

V usage is TRBV27 and J usage is TRBJ2-7, with a weak D call TRBD1 (6 bases). With 2 bases removed from V and 4 bases from J, the gap between germline ends came to 15 bases. The V gene's germline CDR1 is MNHEY and CDR2 SMNVEV (reference sequence). The CDR3 has 15 amino acids. The CDR3 loop reads CASSLGAARGYEQYF. The CDR3 nucleotides read TGTGCCAGCAGTTTAGGGGCTGCCAGGGGATACGAGCAGTACTTC.

The rearrangement joins TRBV27 to TRBJ2-7; TRBD2 agrees at 9 bases. CDR1 MNHEY and CDR2 SMNVEV come from the germline V gene (reference sequence). This CDR3 contains 16 residues. V lost 2 bases to trimming and J lost 0 bases; unmatched junction nucleotides: 5. This CDR3 is CASSLGTSPSSYEQYF. In DNA form, the CDR3 reads TGTGCCAGCAGTTTAGGGACTAGCCCCAGCTCCTACGAGCAGTACTTC.

This clone was recorded only once. The chain recombines TRBV19 with TRBJ2-1; D unresolved. V shed 6 bases and J shed 0 bases, with 9 bases lying between them. Germline V gene sequence: CDR1 LNHDA, CDR2 SQIVND (reference sequence). The CDR3 has 14 amino acids. The CDR3 DNA follows: TGTGCCAGTAGGTCGCCGAGCTCCTACAATGAGCAGTTCTTC. Protein product: CASRSPSSYNEQFF.

The CDR3, as DNA: TGCAGCGTTCAACAGGGCAACACCATATATTTT. It is translated as CSVQQGNTIYF. The V call is TRBV29-1, the J call TRBJ1-3; weak D call: TRBD1 (6 bases). The CDR3 runs 11 residues. The V and J ends lost 5 bases and 7 bases respectively, with 9 bases between them. CDR1 is SQVTM and CDR2 is ANQGSEA in the germline V gene.

This clone was observed a few times. The rearrangement links TRBV7-9 to TRBJ2-1, with TRBD1 matching 7 bases. This CDR3 is built from 14 residues. V shed 5 bases and J 3 bases; nucleotides not matched to a gene: 4. Germline CDR1 is SEHNR and CDR2 is FQNEAQ (reference sequence). The CDR3 DNA is TGTGCCAGCAGCCCCCGGGACAGCTACAATGAGCAGTTCTTC. This codes for CASSPRDSYNEQFF.

The V gene is TRBV4-1, the J gene TRBJ1-1; 11 bases are shared with TRBD1. The CDR3 runs to 16 residues. J gave up 6 bases and V 0 bases, and 6 bases lay outside the gene matches. Germline V gives CDR1 MGHRA, CDR2 YSYEKL. The CDR3 region is CASSQDQGQGASEAFF. DNA of the CDR3: TGCGCCAGCAGCCAAGATCAAGGACAGGGGGCCTCTGAAGCTTTCTTT.

This chain joins TRBV9 and TRBJ2-3; the match to TRBD2 covers 11 bases. In germline, CDR1 is SGDLS, CDR2 YYNGEE. CDR3 size: 16 residues. V was clipped by 3 bases and J by 4 bases; unmatched bases: 7. The CDR3 loop is CASSGLAGGPPDTQYF. In DNA form, the CDR3 reads TGTGCCAGCAGCGGATTAGCGGGAGGGCCCCCAGATACGCAGTATTTT.

This clone has only a few counts. The CDR3 DNA reads TGTGCCAGCAGCTTAGTGGGGGCCGCTGCTGGAAACACCATATATTTT. Translated, it gives CASSLVGAAAGNTIYF. The rearrangement links TRBV4-2 to TRBJ1-3, with D possibly TRBD1 on 6 matching bases. CDR1 LGHNA and CDR2 YNFKEQ come from the germline V gene. Trimming stripped 5 bases from V and 2 bases from J, with 16 bases between. The CDR3 length is 16 residues.

The V call is TRBV27, the J call TRBJ1-2; 10 nucleotides match TRBD1. CDR3 size: 14 residues. Trimming cost V 1 base and J 6 bases; bases outside gene matches: 2. Germline V gives CDR1 MNHEY, CDR2 SMNVEV (reference sequence). The CDR3 sequence is CASSLLGTGDGYTF. The CDR3 nucleotides are TGTGCCAGCAGTTTATTAGGGACAGGGGATGGCTACACCTTC.

This sequence joins TRBV6-5 and TRBJ1-2; D is undetermined. Germline values: CDR1 MNHEY, CDR2 SVGAGI. Trimming cost V 4 bases and J 6 bases, with 6 bases left between them. The length of the CDR3 is 11 residues. The CDR3 DNA sequence: TGTGCCAGCAGTTCCGTCGATGGCTACACCTTC. The encoded protein is CASSSVDGYTF.

The chain carries TRBV7-9 and TRBJ2-1, with 9 nucleotides matching TRBD1. The CDR3 has 13 amino acids. With 0 bases clipped from V and 16 bases from J, the junction kept 7 bases outside the gene matches. Germline V gene data show CDR1 as SEHNR and CDR2 as FQNEAQ (reference sequence). CDR3 in amino acids: CASSLALTGGIFF. The CDR3 coding sequence is TGTGCCAGCAGCTTAGCCCTGACAGGGGGAATTTTCTTC.

This clone appeared once. The chain recombines TRBV13 with TRBJ1-2; 9 bases are a match to TRBD1. The CDR3 totals 14 residues. The germline gives CDR1 PRHDT, CDR2 FYEKMQ (reference sequence). V trimming: 5 bases; J trimming: 5 bases; junction bases outside the gene matches: 6. The CDR3: CASSKTGGAYGYTF. The CDR3 DNA follows: TGTGCCAGCAGCAAAACAGGGGGCGCGTATGGCTACACCTTC.

The chain links TRBV6-5 to TRBJ1-1, with D maybe TRBD1 (6 bases). The CDR3 has 13 amino acids. Trimming removed 5 bases at V and 5 bases at J, with 12 bases between. Germline V CDR1 and CDR2: MNHEY, SVGAGI. The CDR3 loop reads CASSVGGRTEAFF. The CDR3 DNA sequence: TGTGCCAGCAGTGTAGGGGGAAGGACTGAAGCTTTCTTT.

The chain links TRBV9 to TRBJ2-2, with TRBD1 as a possible D gene (6 bases). The CDR3 has 15 residues. Germline V CDR1 and CDR2: SGDLS, YYNGEE. Trimming took 4 bases from V and 2 from J, leaving 12 bases between them. The CDR3 spells CASSPRGGNTGELFF. CDR3 bases: TGTGCCAGCAGCCCTCGAGGGGGAAACACCGGGGAGCTGTTTTTT.